The 12 T cell receptor beta chains below were found in one sample sequenced in a study of blood T cell repertoires in COVID-19. Only in-frame clones appear in the TCRdb table, and some are missing; sequencing was by immunoSEQ multiplex PCR. The sample lists hundreds of thousands of clones, nearly 90% seen once, with 1.5% to 2% in the top ten. Sequences were obtained from peripheral blood. All receptors derive from a woman aged 25 to 45 with COVID-19, enrolled during active disease.

CDR3 loop: CASSRDRGNYGYTF. The CDR3 DNA follows: TGCGCCAGCAGCCGGGACAGGGGAAACTATGGCTACACCTTC. The genes are TRBV5-1 and TRBJ1-2; TRBD1 aligns across 10 bases. J gave up 2 bases and V 4 bases, and 2 bases lay outside the gene matches. The CDR3 is 14 amino acids. Germline lookup yields CDR1 SGHRS and CDR2 YFSETQ. The whole variable domain, remainder taken from reference TRBV5-1 and TRBJ1-2, is KAGVTQTPRYLIKTRGQQVTLSCSPISGHRSVSWYQQTPGQGLQFLFEYFSETQRNKGNFPGRFSGRQFSNSRSEMNVSTLELGDSALYLCASSRDRGNYGYTFGSGTRLTVV.

This chain connects TRBV27 to TRBJ2-5, with unresolved D. Between the trimmed V and J ends, which lost 5 bases and 9 bases, there was a span of 13 bases. The CDR3 is 12 residues long. Germline V gene data show CDR1 as MNHEY and CDR2 as SMNVEV (reference sequence). CDR3 bases: TGTGCCAGCAGTCCCCACGGGTTGGCCCAGTACTTC. Amino acid sequence: CASSPHGLAQYF.

V and J are TRBV4-2 and TRBJ2-3, with TRBD1 identical over 7 bases. Germline loops: CDR1 LGHNA, CDR2 YNFKEQ. There are 16 residues in the CDR3. V lost 1 base and J lost 2; bases outside the gene matches: 6. The CDR3 here is CASSQADRVNTDTQYF. The DNA for the CDR3 is TGTGCCAGCAGCCAAGCAGACAGGGTGAACACAGATACGCAGTATTTT.

V and J are TRBV7-9 and TRBJ2-5; D unresolved. With 1 base removed from V and 0 bases from J, the gap between germline ends came to 12 bases. In germline, CDR1 is SEHNR, CDR2 FQNEAQ (reference sequence). The CDR3 consists of 16 residues. The CDR3 region is CASSLGALSYQETQYF. The CDR3 DNA is TGTGCCAGCAGCTTAGGGGCCTTATCTTACCAAGAGACCCAGTACTTC.

The chain couples TRBV6-2 or TRBV6-3 to TRBJ1-5; D is undetermined. Germline V gene sequence: CDR1 MNHEY, CDR2 SVGEGT. V lost 2 bases and J 3 bases, leaving 5 bases between the germline ends. There are 13 residues in the CDR3. CDR3 nucleotides: TGTGCCAGCAGTTACCTAGACAATCAGCCCCAGCATTTT. It translates to CASSYLDNQPQHF.

This sequence joins TRBV6-5 and TRBJ2-3, with D uncertain. V lost 7 bases, J lost 0 bases, and 8 bases lay in between. The CDR3 covers 13 residues. Per the germline V gene, CDR1 is MNHEY and CDR2 is SVGAGI. The CDR3 DNA reads as TGTGCCAGCACAGCACTAAGCACAGATACGCAGTATTTT. This encodes CASTALSTDTQYF.

This chain uses TRBV28 with TRBJ1-1, with 9 bases that match TRBD1. Trimming cost V 4 bases and J 5 bases; bases outside gene matches: 2. This CDR3 comprises 13 residues. CDR1 is MDHEN, CDR2 SYDVKM, per germline. The CDR3 coding sequence is TGTGCCAGCAGTTACAGGGGGCAAACTGAAGCTTTCTTT. It specifies CASSYRGQTEAFF. Combining the CDR3 with reference TRBV28 and TRBJ1-1 gives the whole variable domain DVKVTQSSRYLVKRTGEKVFLECVQDMDHENMFWYRQDPGLGLRLIYFSYDVKMKEKGDIPEGYSVSREKKERFSLILESASTNQTSMYLCASSYRGQTEAFFGQGTRLTVV.

The gene calls are TRBV5-5 and TRBJ1-1; D not certain. Trimming pared 3 bases from V and 0 bases from J, leaving 6 bases between. This CDR3 has 13 residues. CDR1 is SGHKS and CDR2 is YYEKEE in the germline V gene (reference sequence). The CDR3: CASSWALNTEAFF. The CDR3 region has the DNA TGTGCCAGCAGCTGGGCCTTGAACACTGAAGCTTTCTTT.

The CDR3, as DNA: TGTGCCAGTAGTATAGGGGCAGTCCTAACAACTAATGAAAAACTGTTTTTT. Translating gives CASSIGAVLTTNEKLFF. The chain links TRBV19 to TRBJ1-4, with D unresolved. The CDR3 spans 17 residues. In germline, CDR1 is LNHDA, CDR2 SQIVND (reference sequence). V lost 1 base and J 0 bases, leaving 12 bases between the germline ends.

This clone showed up just a few times. This chain links TRBV28 with TRBJ1-2, with D perhaps TRBD1 (5 bases). CDR1 and CDR2 from the germline V gene are MDHEN and SYDVKM. The ends were cut back, 2 bases at V and 1 base at J, with 11 bases in the middle. This CDR3 has 15 amino acids. In DNA, the CDR3 is TGTGCCAGCAGTTTACGACAGACCTATAACTATGGCTACACCTTC. This encodes CASSLRQTYNYGYTF.

The CDR3 DNA follows: TGTGCCAGCAGTTACTCAACAGGGCGCGGCTACACCTTC. Translated, it gives CASSYSTGRGYTF. This chain links TRBV6-5 with TRBJ1-2, with a weak D call TRBD1 (6 bases). The CDR3 runs 13 residues. Germline CDR1 and CDR2: MNHEY and SVGAGI. Trimming pared 0 bases from V and 8 bases from J, leaving 10 bases between.

This rearrangement joins TRBV27 to TRBJ2-2, with D hard to call. The CDR3 sequence is 12 residues long. V lost 8 bases and J 5 bases, leaving 9 bases between the germline ends. CDR1 MNHEY and CDR2 SMNVEV come from the germline V gene (reference sequence). The CDR3 DNA sequence: TGTGCCAGCTATACCGGGACCGGGGAGCTGTTTTTT. It translates to CASYTGTGELFF.